These T cell receptor beta chains were read from a single sample in a study of cytomegalovirus exposure and HLA in healthy donors. Sequencing was performed with immunoSEQ multiplex PCR; in TCRdb, only in-frame clones are kept and a portion is missing. The sample gives around 150,000 clones, approximately 88% of which show up once; about 0.85% is in the top ten. The material sequenced was PBMCs. The receptor source for this set is a woman aged 25 to 39 in good health and CMV-seronegative. The CDR3 runs from the conserved cysteine through the conserved F or W. The D gene is left open where the match is weak. A row's size may be missing; if present it is once, few, many or a size class.

cdr3_length: 13
clone_size: -
j_call: TRBJ2-4
v_call: TRBV5-1
d_call: -
cdr3_aa: CASSPRGKNIQYF
cdr3_nt: TGCGCCAGCAGCCCCCGGGGCAAAAACATTCAGTACTTC

cdr3_length: 15
clone_size: few
j_call: TRBJ1-4
v_call: TRBV10-3
d_call: -
cdr3_aa: CAISDGQGSGEKLFF
cdr3_nt: TGTGCCATCAGTGACGGTCAGGGATCAGGGGAAAAACTGTTTTTT

cdr3_length: 14
clone_size: -
j_call: TRBJ2-7
v_call: TRBV7-9
d_call: -
cdr3_aa: CASSLVAGVREQYF
cdr3_nt: TGTGCCAGCAGCTTAGTAGCAGGGGTCCGCGAGCAGTACTTC

cdr3_length: 14
clone_size: -
j_call: TRBJ1-4
v_call: TRBV30
d_call: -
cdr3_aa: CAWSGGGLNEKLFF
cdr3_nt: TGTGCCTGGAGTGGAGGAGGGCTTAATGAAAAACTGTTTTTT

cdr3_length: 18
clone_size: once
j_call: TRBJ2-1
v_call: TRBV5-1
d_call: TRBD2
cdr3_aa: CASSLEGLAGRTYNEQFF
cdr3_nt: TGCGCCAGCAGCTTGGAAGGACTAGCGGGGCGTACCTACAATGAGCAGTTCTTC

cdr3_length: 17
clone_size: -
j_call: TRBJ2-3
v_call: TRBV5-1
d_call: TRBD1
cdr3_aa: CASSSNTGARGTDTQYF
cdr3_nt: TGCGCCAGCAGCTCAAATACAGGGGCAAGGGGGACAGATACGCAGTATTTT

cdr3_length: 14
clone_size: -
j_call: TRBJ1-5
v_call: TRBV7-2
d_call: -
cdr3_aa: CASYPSPVGQPQHF
cdr3_nt: TGTGCCAGCTACCCGAGCCCGGTTGGTCAGCCCCAGCATTTT

cdr3_length: 15
clone_size: -
j_call: TRBJ2-7
v_call: TRBV7-6
d_call: TRBD1
cdr3_aa: CASSLGQGLTYEQYF
cdr3_nt: TGTGCCAGCAGCTTAGGACAGGGGTTGACCTACGAGCAGTACTTC

cdr3_length: 15
clone_size: -
j_call: TRBJ2-5
v_call: TRBV21-1
d_call: -
cdr3_aa: CASSIALGAGETQYF
cdr3_nt: TGTGCCAGCAGCATAGCGCTGGGGGCCGGGGAGACCCAGTACTTC

cdr3_length: 15
clone_size: -
j_call: TRBJ2-3
v_call: TRBV6-5
d_call: TRBD2
cdr3_aa: CASSPASGRAFTQYF
cdr3_nt: TGTGCCAGCAGTCCTGCTAGCGGGAGGGCCTTTACGCAGTATTTT

cdr3_length: 14
clone_size: -
j_call: TRBJ1-1
v_call: TRBV29-1
d_call: -
cdr3_aa: CSVEGDIGDTEAFF
cdr3_nt: TGCAGCGTTGAGGGAGACATTGGGGACACTGAAGCTTTCTTT

cdr3_length: 16
clone_size: -
j_call: TRBJ2-3
v_call: TRBV5-4
d_call: -
cdr3_aa: CASSPRQAPGTDTQYF
cdr3_nt: TGTGCCAGCAGCCCCCGACAAGCCCCGGGAACAGATACGCAGTATTTT

cdr3_length: 12
clone_size: -
j_call: TRBJ2-7
v_call: TRBV6-6
d_call: -
cdr3_aa: CATQGYSYEQYF
cdr3_nt: TGTGCCACACAGGGTTACTCCTACGAGCAGTACTTC

cdr3_length: 15
clone_size: once
j_call: TRBJ1-5
v_call: TRBV19
d_call: TRBD1
cdr3_aa: CASSIVQGGVQPQHF
cdr3_nt: TGTGCCAGTAGTATCGTCCAGGGGGGTGTTCAGCCCCAGCATTTT

cdr3_length: 15
clone_size: -
j_call: TRBJ2-7
v_call: TRBV2
d_call: -
cdr3_aa: CASNDPGLPSYEQYF
cdr3_nt: TGTGCCAGCAACGATCCGGGACTCCCTTCCTACGAGCAGTACTTC

cdr3_length: 14
clone_size: -
j_call: TRBJ2-7
v_call: TRBV18
d_call: TRBD2
cdr3_aa: CASSPGTSVNEQYF
cdr3_nt: TGTGCCAGCTCACCCGGGACTAGCGTCAACGAGCAGTACTTC

cdr3_length: 16
clone_size: -
j_call: TRBJ2-1
v_call: TRBV6-5
d_call: TRBD2
cdr3_aa: CASSYSPSGGRNEQFF
cdr3_nt: TGTGCCAGCAGTTACTCGCCGTCGGGGGGACGGAATGAGCAGTTCTTC

cdr3_length: 14
clone_size: once
j_call: TRBJ1-2
v_call: TRBV6-5
d_call: -
cdr3_aa: CASRPGGRVYGYTF
cdr3_nt: TGTGCCAGCAGACCTGGAGGACGGGTCTATGGCTACACCTTC

cdr3_length: 14
clone_size: -
j_call: TRBJ1-1
v_call: TRBV28
d_call: -
cdr3_aa: CASSLVGGDREAFF
cdr3_nt: TGTGCCAGCAGTTTAGTTGGGGGGGATCGGGAAGCTTTCTTT

cdr3_length: 15
clone_size: -
j_call: TRBJ2-2
v_call: TRBV6-6
d_call: -
cdr3_aa: CASSRRSANTGELFF
cdr3_nt: TGTGCCAGCAGTCGACGGAGTGCGAACACCGGGGAGCTGTTTTTT

cdr3_length: 14
clone_size: -
j_call: TRBJ2-1
v_call: TRBV1
d_call: -
cdr3_aa: CTSSGRPRYNEQFF
cdr3_nt: TGCACCAGCAGCGGGAGGCCGAGGTACAATGAGCAGTTCTTC

cdr3_length: 14
clone_size: -
j_call: TRBJ1-1
v_call: TRBV28
d_call: -
cdr3_aa: CASSSQGARAEAFF
cdr3_nt: TGTGCCAGCAGTTCACAGGGAGCTCGGGCTGAAGCTTTCTTT

cdr3_length: 13
clone_size: once
j_call: TRBJ1-2
v_call: TRBV6-5
d_call: -
cdr3_aa: CASRLDSFYGYTF
cdr3_nt: TGTGCCAGCAGATTGGACAGTTTTTATGGCTACACCTTC

cdr3_length: 13
clone_size: -
j_call: TRBJ1-2
v_call: TRBV6-1
d_call: -
cdr3_aa: CASSVNRAEGYTF
cdr3_nt: TGTGCCAGCAGTGTCAACAGGGCCGAGGGCTACACCTTC

cdr3_length: 15
clone_size: -
j_call: TRBJ2-7
v_call: TRBV7-3
d_call: TRBD2
cdr3_aa: CASSPEPGLAGQQYF
cdr3_nt: TGTGCCAGCAGCCCCGAACCGGGACTAGCGGGGCAGCAGTACTTC

cdr3_length: 16
clone_size: -
j_call: TRBJ1-2
v_call: TRBV27
d_call: -
cdr3_aa: CASSLSMRVANYGYTF
cdr3_nt: TGTGCCAGCAGTTTATCGATGAGGGTAGCTAACTATGGCTACACCTTC

cdr3_length: 14
clone_size: -
j_call: TRBJ1-5
v_call: TRBV27
d_call: -
cdr3_aa: CASSLWRGNQPQHF
cdr3_nt: TGTGCCAGCAGTTTATGGAGGGGCAATCAGCCCCAGCATTTT

cdr3_length: 16
clone_size: -
j_call: TRBJ2-7
v_call: TRBV5-1
d_call: TRBD1
cdr3_aa: CASSLGPGQVRGEQYF
cdr3_nt: TGCGCCAGCAGCTTGGGCCCCGGACAGGTTCGGGGCGAGCAGTACTTC

cdr3_length: 15
clone_size: -
j_call: TRBJ2-3
v_call: TRBV28
d_call: -
cdr3_aa: CASSLAAGLADTQYF
cdr3_nt: TGTGCCAGCAGTTTAGCGGCAGGGCTTGCAGATACGCAGTATTTT

cdr3_length: 14
clone_size: -
j_call: TRBJ2-7
v_call: TRBV4-1
d_call: TRBD1
cdr3_aa: CASSQGTAPGEQYF
cdr3_nt: TGCGCCAGCAGCCAGGGGACAGCCCCTGGCGAGCAGTACTTC

cdr3_length: 13
clone_size: once
j_call: TRBJ1-4
v_call: TRBV7-9
d_call: -
cdr3_aa: CASSYRAGEKLFF
cdr3_nt: TGTGCCAGCAGTTACAGGGCAGGAGAAAAACTGTTTTTT

cdr3_length: 13
clone_size: once
j_call: TRBJ2-5
v_call: TRBV5-6
d_call: -
cdr3_aa: CASSWTPGETQYF
cdr3_nt: TGTGCCAGCAGCTGGACACCTGGGGAGACCCAGTACTTC

cdr3_length: 14
clone_size: -
j_call: TRBJ2-7
v_call: TRBV19
d_call: -
cdr3_aa: CASRLRDTFGEQYF
cdr3_nt: TGTGCCAGTAGGCTCCGGGACACGTTTGGCGAGCAGTACTTC

cdr3_length: 17
clone_size: once
j_call: TRBJ2-7
v_call: TRBV9
d_call: -
cdr3_aa: CASSVGAGYPSSYEQYF
cdr3_nt: TGTGCCAGCAGCGTAGGGGCAGGCTACCCGAGCTCCTACGAGCAGTACTTC

cdr3_length: 14
clone_size: few
j_call: TRBJ1-2
v_call: TRBV7-9
d_call: TRBD1
cdr3_aa: CASSPGQGDYGYTF
cdr3_nt: TGTGCCAGCAGCCCTGGACAGGGTGATTATGGCTACACCTTC

cdr3_length: 13
clone_size: -
j_call: TRBJ2-2
v_call: TRBV14
d_call: -
cdr3_aa: CASTPQGVGELFF
cdr3_nt: TGTGCCAGCACCCCGCAAGGGGTGGGGGAGCTGTTTTTT

cdr3_length: 13
clone_size: -
j_call: TRBJ2-2
v_call: TRBV10-1
d_call: -
cdr3_aa: CASRPREIGELFF
cdr3_nt: TGCGCCAGCAGACCCAGGGAAATCGGGGAGCTGTTTTTT

cdr3_length: 13
clone_size: -
j_call: TRBJ2-7
v_call: TRBV5-1
d_call: -
cdr3_aa: CASSFEGSGEQYF
cdr3_nt: TGCGCCAGCAGCTTTGAGGGAAGTGGGGAGCAGTACTTC

cdr3_length: 16
clone_size: -
j_call: TRBJ1-6
v_call: TRBV7-2
d_call: -
cdr3_aa: CASSLTGPRGNSPLHF
cdr3_nt: TGTGCCAGCAGCCTAACAGGGCCTCGTGGTAATTCACCCCTCCACTTT

cdr3_length: 15
clone_size: once
j_call: TRBJ2-2
v_call: TRBV7-3
d_call: -
cdr3_aa: CASSPDRTNTGELFF
cdr3_nt: TGTGCCAGCAGCCCCGACAGAACAAACACCGGGGAGCTGTTTTTT

cdr3_length: 15
clone_size: many
j_call: TRBJ2-6
v_call: TRBV6-1
d_call: -
cdr3_aa: CASRQGGSGANVLTF
cdr3_nt: TGTGCCAGCCGACAGGGAGGATCTGGGGCCAACGTCCTGACTTTC

cdr3_length: 18
clone_size: -
j_call: TRBJ2-2
v_call: TRBV7-3
d_call: TRBD2
cdr3_aa: CASRLTEGLAGNTGELFF
cdr3_nt: TGTGCCAGCAGGTTGACAGAAGGACTAGCGGGAAACACCGGGGAGCTGTTTTTT

cdr3_length: 15
clone_size: -
j_call: TRBJ1-1
v_call: TRBV18
d_call: TRBD1
cdr3_aa: CASSPPGQQNTEAFF
cdr3_nt: TGTGCCAGCTCACCCCCGGGACAGCAGAACACTGAAGCTTTCTTT

cdr3_length: 15
clone_size: -
j_call: TRBJ1-2
v_call: TRBV11-2
d_call: TRBD1
cdr3_aa: CASRQSGTGDYGYTF
cdr3_nt: TGTGCCAGCAGGCAGAGTGGGACAGGGGACTATGGCTACACCTTC

cdr3_length: 18
clone_size: -
j_call: TRBJ2-2
v_call: TRBV10-1
d_call: TRBD1
cdr3_aa: CASSEGTGSPKRAGELFF
cdr3_nt: TGCGCCAGCAGTGAAGGGACAGGGTCTCCCAAGAGGGCCGGGGAGCTGTTTTTT

cdr3_length: 13
clone_size: -
j_call: TRBJ1-1
v_call: TRBV5-4
d_call: -
cdr3_aa: CASSLGGGTEAFF
cdr3_nt: TGTGCCAGCAGCTTGGGAGGGGGCACTGAAGCTTTCTTT

cdr3_length: 14
clone_size: -
j_call: TRBJ2-1
v_call: TRBV9
d_call: TRBD2
cdr3_aa: CASSVGGGTDEQFF
cdr3_nt: TGTGCCAGCAGCGTGGGGGGGGGTACGGATGAGCAGTTCTTC

cdr3_length: 15
clone_size: -
j_call: TRBJ2-1
v_call: TRBV6-1
d_call: TRBD2
cdr3_aa: CASSGASGGPNEQFF
cdr3_nt: TGTGCCAGCAGTGGCGCTAGCGGGGGCCCCAATGAGCAGTTCTTC

cdr3_length: 13
clone_size: -
j_call: TRBJ2-1
v_call: TRBV29-1
d_call: TRBD1
cdr3_aa: CSVDRGLYNEQFF
cdr3_nt: TGCAGCGTCGACAGGGGCCTTTACAATGAGCAGTTCTTC

cdr3_length: 14
clone_size: -
j_call: TRBJ1-1
v_call: TRBV2
d_call: TRBD1
cdr3_aa: CASSLQGQNTEAFF
cdr3_nt: TGTGCCAGCAGCCTACAGGGGCAGAACACTGAAGCTTTCTTT